This is a list of T cell receptor beta chains from one sample in a study of cytomegalovirus exposure and HLA in healthy donors. Clones were sequenced by immunoSEQ multiplex PCR, and TCRdb holds only the in-frame ones, with some missing. This sample has approximately 32,000 clones, with 65% to 90% found just once. Sequencing was done on a sample of PBMCs. These receptors were collected from a woman under 30 in good health and CMV-seronegative. CDR3s include the opening cysteine and the closing phenylalanine or tryptophan. Each record gives: D gene, J gene, V gene, CDR3 protein, CDR3 DNA. A D gene is named only where the DNA matches it firmly.

d_call: -
j_call: TRBJ2-7
v_call: TRBV19
cdr3_aa: CASSTGLYYEQYF
cdr3_nt: TGTGCCAGTAGCACAGGACTATACTACGAGCAGTACTTC

d_call: -
j_call: TRBJ1-3
v_call: TRBV4-3
cdr3_aa: CASSQDLVFRSGNTIYF
cdr3_nt: TGCGCCAGCAGCCAAGATCTAGTGTTCCGGTCTGGAAACACCATATATTTT

d_call: TRBD1
j_call: TRBJ1-1
v_call: TRBV6-5
cdr3_aa: CASRPGQGNTEAFF
cdr3_nt: TGTGCCAGCAGACCGGGACAGGGGAACACTGAAGCTTTCTTT

d_call: TRBD2
j_call: TRBJ2-3
v_call: TRBV5-1
cdr3_aa: CASSLGLAGGDTQYF
cdr3_nt: TGCGCCAGCAGCTTGGGACTAGCGGGAGGAGATACGCAGTATTTT

d_call: -
j_call: TRBJ2-7
v_call: TRBV7-9
cdr3_aa: CASSLDRGGFYEQYF
cdr3_nt: TGTGCCAGCAGCTTAGACAGGGGGGGGTTCTACGAGCAGTACTTC

d_call: -
j_call: TRBJ2-3
v_call: TRBV9
cdr3_aa: CASSRVTDTQYF
cdr3_nt: TGTGCCAGCAGCAGAGTTACAGATACGCAGTATTTT

d_call: -
j_call: TRBJ1-1
v_call: TRBV7-2
cdr3_aa: CASSLRQMNTEAFF
cdr3_nt: TGTGCCAGCAGCTTAAGACAAATGAACACTGAAGCTTTCTTT

d_call: -
j_call: TRBJ1-1
v_call: TRBV4-2
cdr3_aa: CASSQGHSEAEAFF
cdr3_nt: TGTGCCAGCAGCCAGGGACACTCCGAGGCTGAAGCTTTCTTT

d_call: -
j_call: TRBJ1-6
v_call: TRBV2
cdr3_aa: CASSVRMENSPLNF
cdr3_nt: TGTGCCAGCAGTGTCCGCATGGAGAATTCACCCCTCAACTTT

d_call: TRBD2
j_call: TRBJ2-7
v_call: TRBV5-4
cdr3_aa: CASSLGTSGSYEQYF
cdr3_nt: TGTGCCAGCAGCCTCGGGACTAGCGGGAGTTACGAGCAGTACTTC